The subject of this entry is one TCR beta chain. This record belongs to a study of T cell changes during pregnancy in multiple sclerosis. Measured with immunoSEQ multiplex PCR; TCRdb has only the in-frame clones, and not every one. The data contain almost 55,000 clones, more than 75% of them seen just once; the ten biggest clones take up roughly 3%. The TCR sequence derives from a female donor with multiple sclerosis, enrolled in a pregnancy study. The specimen was CD8+ T cells from peripheral blood mononuclear cells, collected before pregnancy.

The CDR3 DNA follows: TGTGCCAGCGGTTCGGGACAGGGCGACTATGGCTACACCTTC. Translated: CASGSGQGDYGYTF. The chain links TRBV27 to TRBJ1-2, with TRBD1 identical over 9 bases. J was trimmed by 3 bases and V by 8 bases; bases with no gene match: 7. CDR1 MNHEY and CDR2 SMNVEV come from the germline V gene (reference sequence). The CDR3 is 14 residues long.